The clone carrying this T cell receptor (beta chain) was observed at least ten times. What it binds is not known. The data derive from a study of T-cell reconstitution after alpha-beta-depleted transplantation in children. The study, taken as a whole, reports: Alpha-beta T cells about two months after transplant reportedly derived from several hundred expanded graft clones. Some patients owed their high day-60 TCRbeta diversity to surviving recipient T cells and thymic progenitors.

This sample's TCRbeta library carried unique molecular identifier barcodes. A single record per CDR3 protein comes from TCRdb applying MiXCR to the PCR reads. In the table there are roughly 670,000 distinct CDR3 sequences, 13% of which are singletons. Germline-derived CDR1 and CDR2 are SGHRS and YFSETQ. V was clipped by 4 bases and J by 1 base, with 18 bases between them. This CDR3 is 16 amino acids long. The sequence was obtained from a girl aged 2 to 10 with congenital amegakaryocytic thrombocytopenia, due to receive a stem cell transplant. The rearrangement joins TRBV5-1 to TRBJ2-7; maybe TRBD1 (5 bases). Sample: PBMCs, taken before TCRalphabeta/CD19-depleted stem cell transplant. The CDR3 nucleotides read TGCGCCAGCAGCCCATCGTCGGACACACTATCCTACGAGCAGTACTTC. This codes for CASSPSSDTLSYEQYF.